The entry that follows covers one T cell receptor (beta chain) sequence. Its target is not known. Unique molecular identifiers were used in preparing the TCRbeta library. Each CDR3 protein gets one entry after TCRdb re-called the PCR reads with MiXCR. The sample lists 440,000 or so distinct CDR3 sequences, roughly two fifths occurring once. This specimen belongs to a study of T-cell reconstitution after alpha-beta-depleted transplantation in children. Broader study findings: By about two months after transplant, alpha-beta T cells reportedly arose from several hundred graft clones that had expanded. T-cell counts and diversity at one year post-transplant came mainly from newly produced T cells. There were some patients whose high TCRbeta diversity at day 60 came from surviving recipient T cells and thymic progenitors.

J was trimmed by 2 bases and V by 4 bases; bases with no gene match: 7. Germline loops: CDR1 DFQATT, CDR2 SNEGSKA (reference sequence). This CDR3 contains 14 residues. J is TRBJ2-7 and V is TRBV20-1; TRBD2 matches at 8 bases. Material: PBMCs, obtained before TCRalphabeta/CD19-depleted stem cell transplant. The source is a girl aged 2-10 years with aplastic anemia, due to receive a stem cell transplant. This chain's CDR3 is CSATRAGLAYEQYF. As DNA, the CDR3 is TGCAGTGCTACGAGGGCGGGACTAGCCTACGAGCAGTACTTC.